This TCR beta chain was recovered during a study of blood T cell repertoires in COVID-19. Across the study: PBMCs, B-cell-depleted T cells, or T cells provided the cDNA or gDNA that made up the material.

The protocol was immunoSEQ multiplex PCR, while the TCRdb copy is restricted to in-frame clones and leaves out a portion. Among 250,000 to 300,000 clones listed, around 91% were seen once. Enrollment of patients from Seattle took place during active infection, with longitudinal follow-up. The CDR3 runs 13 residues. J gave up 5 bases and V 5 bases, and 4 bases lay outside the gene matches. This clonotype was obtained from a woman aged 60-70 years with COVID-19, enrolled during active disease. Input material: peripheral blood. The chain employs TRBV12-3 or TRBV12-4 and TRBJ1-2, with TRBD1 matching 8 bases. CDR3 sequence reads: CASSPGQGYGYTF. The CDR3 bases are TGTGCCAGCAGTCCCGGACAGGGATATGGCTACACCTTC.